This is a list of T cell receptor beta chains from one sample in a study of cytotoxic CD8 clonotypes in ibrutinib-treated CLL. The repertoire was sequenced with immunoSEQ multiplex PCR; TCRdb's copy has only in-frame clones and lacks some. The sample includes 90,000 to 95,000 clones, 60% to 80% of them seen just once. The sequences come from PBMCs, collected after 24 months of ibrutinib treatment. Receptors originate from a human donor with chronic lymphocytic leukemia. The CDR3 runs from the conserved cysteine through the conserved F or W. A D gene is named only where the DNA matches it firmly. A row's size may be missing; if present it is once, few, many or a size class.

d_call clone_size j_call v_call cdr3_length cdr3_aa cdr3_nt
. few TRBJ2-3 TRBV21-1 11 CASSSTDTQYF TGTGCCAGCAGCAGCACAGATACGCAGTATTTT
TRBD2 . TRBJ2-1 TRBV19 14 CASSKTGTSGREFF TGTGCCAGTAGTAAGACCGGGACTAGCGGGAGGGAGTTCTTC
. . TRBJ1-4 TRBV27 15 CASSSRHGGSEKLFF TGTGCCAGCAGTTCCCGACATGGCGGCTCTGAAAAACTGTTTTTT
. . TRBJ1-2 TRBV2 14 CASVGTLSGFGYTF TGTGCCAGCGTTGGGACGCTCAGTGGCTTTGGCTACACCTTC
TRBD1 . TRBJ1-3 TRBV11-2 15 CASSTNRGHGNTIYF TGTGCCAGCAGCACGAACAGGGGGCATGGAAACACCATATATTTT
. . TRBJ2-5 TRBV2 14 CASKSRVIQETQYF TGTGCCAGCAAAAGCCGGGTTATCCAAGAGACCCAGTACTTC
. . TRBJ2-1 TRBV30 14 CAWRDRSRVSEQFF TGTGCCTGGAGGGATCGTTCGAGGGTATCTGAGCAGTTCTTC
. . TRBJ1-5 TRBV6-6 15 CASSYSAGSNQPQHF TGTGCCAGCAGTTACTCCGCGGGGAGCAATCAGCCCCAGCATTTT
. few TRBJ1-5 TRBV6-6 15 CASSYSRGANQPQHF TGTGCCAGCAGTTACTCGCGCGGGGCAAATCAGCCCCAGCATTTT
. . TRBJ1-2 TRBV30 13 CAWRRILNYGYTF TGTGCCTGGAGGCGGATTTTAAACTATGGCTACACCTTC
. . TRBJ1-2 TRBV18 15 CASSPPGSREGGYTF TGTGCCAGCTCACCACCGGGGAGCCGGGAAGGCGGCTACACCTTC
. . TRBJ1-1 TRBV9 15 CASTNGGDLNTEAFF TGTGCCAGCACCAACGGGGGGGACTTGAACACTGAAGCTTTCTTT
. . TRBJ2-7 TRBV10-3 16 CAISGSRGFGSYEQYF TGTGCCATCAGTGGCTCGAGGGGTTTCGGGTCCTACGAGCAGTACTTC
. . TRBJ1-2 TRBV11-2 15 CASSLDGQGGYGYTF TGTGCCAGCAGCTTAGATGGGCAGGGTGGTTATGGCTACACCTTC
. . TRBJ1-2 TRBV5-4 13 CASSLQGSYGYTF TGTGCCAGCAGCCTGCAGGGGTCCTATGGCTACACCTTC
. . TRBJ2-1 TRBV28 16 CASSLGTKSSYNEQFF TGTGCCAGCAGTTTAGGGACAAAGAGCTCCTACAATGAGCAGTTCTTC
. . TRBJ2-7 TRBV27 15 CASSLGGALPYEQYF TGTGCCAGCAGTTTAGGGGGGGCCCTACCCTACGAGCAGTACTTC
. few TRBJ1-4 TRBV28 15 CASSLQGRLDEKLFF TGTGCCAGCAGTTTACAGGGGCGCCTTGATGAAAAACTGTTTTTT
. . TRBJ2-6 TRBV18 14 CASSPHTGANVLTF TGTGCCAGCTCACCACACACTGGGGCCAACGTCCTGACTTTC
. once TRBJ1-5 TRBV6-5 13 CASRGSDNQPQHF TGTGCCAGCAGAGGCAGCGATAATCAGCCCCAGCATTTT
. . TRBJ2-5 TRBV7-2 12 CASSLGLLTQYF TGTGCCAGCAGCCTGGGACTGCTGACCCAGTACTTC
. few TRBJ2-3 TRBV7-9 15 CASSIRDRHLDTQYF TGTGCCAGCAGCATCCGGGACCGGCATCTAGATACGCAGTATTTT
TRBD1 . TRBJ2-2 TRBV27 18 CASSFHGQGSANTGELFF TGTGCCAGCAGTTTCCATGGACAGGGGTCCGCGAACACCGGGGAGCTGTTTTTT
TRBD1 . TRBJ1-2 TRBV19 15 CASSPGQEGGYGYTF TGTGCCAGTAGCCCCGGACAGGAGGGCGGCTATGGCTACACCTTC
TRBD1 . TRBJ2-5 TRBV29-1 13 CSVRDRGPLTQYF TGCAGCGTCCGGGACAGGGGGCCGTTGACCCAGTACTTC
. . TRBJ1-2 TRBV6-6 13 CASSYQGLGGYTF TGTGCCAGCAGTTACCAGGGGCTGGGTGGCTACACCTTC
TRBD2 . TRBJ2-7 TRBV7-9 15 CASSLARAGGGEQYF TGTGCCAGCAGCTTAGCACGAGCGGGAGGGGGAGAGCAGTACTTC
TRBD1 once TRBJ1-4 TRBV5-1 14 CASSLGQGNEKLFF TGCGCCAGCAGCTTGGGACAGGGCAATGAAAAACTGTTTTTT
. . TRBJ2-5 TRBV12-1 16 CASSLIAGENQETQYF TGTGCCAGCAGCTTAATAGCGGGGGAAAACCAAGAGACCCAGTACTTC
TRBD2 once TRBJ2-7 TRBV28 16 CASSLSKGLPKLEQYF TGTGCCAGCAGTCTATCAAAGGGACTACCGAAGCTCGAGCAGTACTTC
. . TRBJ1-5 TRBV9 14 CASELDLSNQPQHF TGTGCCAGCGAGCTAGATCTCAGCAATCAGCCCCAGCATTTT
. . TRBJ1-1 TRBV6-6 13 CASSYDRNTEAFF TGTGCCAGCAGTTACGACAGGAACACTGAAGCTTTCTTT
TRBD2 . TRBJ2-1 TRBV29-1 15 CSGGRGTSGSGEQFF TGCAGCGGAGGAAGGGGGACTAGCGGGAGTGGTGAGCAGTTCTTC
. once TRBJ1-1 TRBV27 15 CASSKAGDMNTEAFF TGTGCCAGCAGCAAGGCTGGGGATATGAACACTGAAGCTTTCTTT
TRBD1 . TRBJ1-1 TRBV18 16 CASSPRQTGENTEAFF TGTGCCAGCTCACCTCGACAAACAGGGGAGAACACTGAAGCTTTCTTT
. . TRBJ1-4 TRBV30 13 CAWSVNGNEKLFF TGTGCCTGGAGTGTAAACGGGAATGAAAAACTGTTTTTT
. . TRBJ1-5 TRBV21-1 18 CASSKEGQDRDVNQPQHF TGTGCCAGCAGCAAAGAGGGTCAGGACAGGGACGTGAATCAGCCCCAGCATTTT
. few TRBJ1-2 TRBV29-1 11 CSVENRNGYTF TGCAGCGTTGAGAACAGGAATGGCTACACCTTC
. . TRBJ1-5 TRBV28 14 CASSWSDSNQPQHF TGTGCCAGCAGTTGGTCGGATAGCAATCAGCCCCAGCATTTT
. . TRBJ2-3 TRBV5-6 11 CASSWRDTQYF TGTGCCAGCAGCTGGAGGGATACGCAGTATTTT
TRBD1 once TRBJ1-1 TRBV14 16 CASSQELGTANTEAFF TGTGCCAGCAGCCAAGAATTAGGGACAGCGAACACTGAAGCTTTCTTT
TRBD2 . TRBJ2-5 TRBV7-2 16 CASSWTSGRVQETQYF TGTGCCAGCAGCTGGACTAGCGGGCGAGTACAAGAGACCCAGTACTTC
. . TRBJ1-1 TRBV18 13 CASSPGINTEAFF TGTGCCAGCTCACCTGGGATAAACACTGAAGCTTTCTTT
. once TRBJ1-4 TRBV5-1 14 CASSLATYSEKLFF TGCGCCAGCAGCTTGGCCACTTATAGTGAAAAACTGTTTTTT
. . TRBJ2-7 TRBV19 12 CASSRGSYEQYF TGTGCCAGTAGCCGGGGATCCTACGAGCAGTACTTC
TRBD2 . TRBJ2-3 TRBV6-1 16 CASSELAGGPLDTQYF TGTGCCAGCAGTGAATTAGCGGGAGGGCCCTTAGATACGCAGTATTTT
TRBD1 . TRBJ2-7 TRBV7-6 14 CASSLGRGSYEQYF TGTGCCAGCAGCTTAGGCAGGGGGTCCTACGAGCAGTACTTC
TRBD1 . TRBJ2-7 TRBV5-4 15 CASSSGQGTRYEQYF TGTGCCAGCAGCTCCGGACAGGGGACGCGCTACGAGCAGTACTTC
. . TRBJ1-1 TRBV27 13 CASRTWGDTEAFF TGTGCCAGCAGAACGTGGGGTGACACTGAAGCTTTCTTT
TRBD2 . TRBJ2-1 TRBV6-5 15 CASSRTSGSYNEQFF TGTGCCAGCAGTCGGACTAGCGGGAGCTACAATGAGCAGTTCTTC
. . TRBJ1-1 TRBV19 13 CASSMGRGIEAFF TGTGCCAGTAGTATGGGCAGGGGTATTGAAGCTTTCTTT
. . TRBJ2-7 TRBV2 12 CASSERGYEQYF TGTGCCAGCAGTGAACGGGGCTACGAGCAGTACTTC
TRBD1 . TRBJ1-2 TRBV6-4 17 CASSLHYTGTELNGYTF TGTGCCAGCAGTCTACATTATACCGGGACAGAACTTAATGGCTACACCTTC
. once TRBJ2-7 TRBV30 13 CAWTPLGLYEQYF TGTGCCTGGACTCCTCTGGGACTCTACGAGCAGTACTTC